These T cell receptor beta chains were read from a single sample in a study of control samples from healthy donors and cancer patients. Using immunoSEQ multiplex PCR, the repertoire was profiled, and TCRdb retains in-frame clones only, with some absent. The top ten clones hold 1.5% of a sample with under 200,000 clones, 91% of them seen once. The sequenced material came from blood. These receptors were obtained from a woman aged 25 to 39 in good health. The CDR3 runs from the conserved cysteine through the conserved F or W. The D gene is left open where the match is weak. Clone size is shown for a subset of rows, as once, few, many or a class of expanded clone.

cdr3_nt: TGTGCCTGGAGTGTACACCCATTCGGCGAGCAGTACTTC
cdr3_aa: CAWSVHPFGEQYF
clone_size: few
d_call: .
v_call: TRBV30
j_call: TRBJ2-7

cdr3_nt: TGTGCCAGTAGTATAGCGGGGGGCGTGGAGACCCAGTACTTC
cdr3_aa: CASSIAGGVETQYF
clone_size: .
d_call: .
v_call: TRBV19
j_call: TRBJ2-5

cdr3_nt: TGTGCCATCAGTGAGGGAGGCAGGTCCTACGAGCAGTACTTC
cdr3_aa: CAISEGGRSYEQYF
clone_size: .
d_call: .
v_call: TRBV10-3
j_call: TRBJ2-7

cdr3_nt: TGTGCCAGCAGCGGGGACAGGGGGTCACCCCTCCACTTT
cdr3_aa: CASSGDRGSPLHF
clone_size: .
d_call: TRBD1
v_call: TRBV7-2
j_call: TRBJ1-6

cdr3_nt: TGTGCCAGCTCACCACAGGGAATGAATGAGCAGTTCTTC
cdr3_aa: CASSPQGMNEQFF
clone_size: .
d_call: .
v_call: TRBV18
j_call: TRBJ2-1

cdr3_nt: TGTGCCAGCAGTGAAGAAGGGGGGGGCTCCTACGAGCAGTACTTC
cdr3_aa: CASSEEGGGSYEQYF
clone_size: .
d_call: .
v_call: TRBV6-1
j_call: TRBJ2-7

cdr3_nt: TGCGCCAGCAGCTTCGGACTAGCGGGAGAGTCCTACGAGCAGTACTTC
cdr3_aa: CASSFGLAGESYEQYF
clone_size: .
d_call: TRBD2
v_call: TRBV5-1
j_call: TRBJ2-7

cdr3_nt: TGTGCCAGCAGCCCCCGGGACATTCTGGGTAATGAAAAACTGTTTTTT
cdr3_aa: CASSPRDILGNEKLFF
clone_size: .
d_call: .
v_call: TRBV7-9
j_call: TRBJ1-4

cdr3_nt: TGCAGCGTTGATCGGGGGAGGGTGGCTGAAGCTTTCTTT
cdr3_aa: CSVDRGRVAEAFF
clone_size: .
d_call: .
v_call: TRBV29-1
j_call: TRBJ1-1

cdr3_nt: TGTGCCACCAGCAGAGGGGGCTCTGGGGCCAACGTCCTGACTTTC
cdr3_aa: CATSRGGSGANVLTF
clone_size: few
d_call: .
v_call: TRBV15
j_call: TRBJ2-6

cdr3_nt: TGTGCCAGCAGCCCACCGGGACAGGGGGCGTTTGATGGCTACACCTTC
cdr3_aa: CASSPPGQGAFDGYTF
clone_size: .
d_call: TRBD1
v_call: TRBV3-1/TRBV3-2
j_call: TRBJ1-2

cdr3_nt: TGCAGTGCTAGTCGGGGGGCCGAGCAGTACTTC
cdr3_aa: CSASRGAEQYF
clone_size: .
d_call: .
v_call: TRBV20-1
j_call: TRBJ2-7

cdr3_nt: TGTGCCAGCAGTATCCGGACAGGTGCAAGACTGTTTTTT
cdr3_aa: CASSIRTGARLFF
clone_size: once
d_call: TRBD1
v_call: TRBV27
j_call: TRBJ1-4

cdr3_nt: TGTGCCAGCAATTCACAGGGGGGTAGCTATGGCTACACCTTC
cdr3_aa: CASNSQGGSYGYTF
clone_size: .
d_call: TRBD1
v_call: TRBV6-5
j_call: TRBJ1-2

cdr3_nt: TGTGCCAGCAGTTCCGGGACAGGGGTCACCGGGGAGCTGTTTTTT
cdr3_aa: CASSSGTGVTGELFF
clone_size: .
d_call: TRBD1
v_call: TRBV27
j_call: TRBJ2-2

cdr3_nt: TGTGCCACCAGTGATTTCGACAGGGAAGGCTACACCTTC
cdr3_aa: CATSDFDREGYTF
clone_size: .
d_call: TRBD1
v_call: TRBV24-1
j_call: TRBJ1-2

cdr3_nt: TGTGCCAGCTGGGGACTAGCGAGCACAGATACGCAGTATTTT
cdr3_aa: CASWGLASTDTQYF
clone_size: .
d_call: TRBD2
v_call: TRBV2
j_call: TRBJ2-3

cdr3_nt: TGTGCCAGCAGTGAAGCGCTTAGCGGCAATGAGCAGTTCTTC
cdr3_aa: CASSEALSGNEQFF
clone_size: .
d_call: .
v_call: TRBV2
j_call: TRBJ2-1

cdr3_nt: TGTGCCAGCAGCTTAAGCCAGTACCAAGAGACCCAGTACTTC
cdr3_aa: CASSLSQYQETQYF
clone_size: .
d_call: .
v_call: TRBV7-8
j_call: TRBJ2-5

cdr3_nt: TGCGCCAGCAGCTTGGCGGGGGCGAACACTGAAGCTTTCTTT
cdr3_aa: CASSLAGANTEAFF
clone_size: .
d_call: .
v_call: TRBV5-1
j_call: TRBJ1-1

cdr3_nt: TGTGCCAGCAGTTTATCCGACAGGGCCGAGCAGTACTTC
cdr3_aa: CASSLSDRAEQYF
clone_size: .
d_call: TRBD1
v_call: TRBV27
j_call: TRBJ2-7

cdr3_nt: TGTGCCAGCAGTTTAGGATTCCAGGGACATACCTACGAGCAGTACTTC
cdr3_aa: CASSLGFQGHTYEQYF
clone_size: .
d_call: .
v_call: TRBV28
j_call: TRBJ2-7

cdr3_nt: TGTGCCAGCAGCGGAAACTCTGGAAACACCATATATTTT
cdr3_aa: CASSGNSGNTIYF
clone_size: .
d_call: .
v_call: TRBV9
j_call: TRBJ1-3

cdr3_nt: TGTGCCATCAGTACCAGGGATGGGGCCAACGTCCTGACTTTC
cdr3_aa: CAISTRDGANVLTF
clone_size: .
d_call: .
v_call: TRBV10-3
j_call: TRBJ2-6

cdr3_nt: TGTGCCAGCAGCTTAGGGTCCAGGGGGAACACTGAAGCTTTCTTT
cdr3_aa: CASSLGSRGNTEAFF
clone_size: .
d_call: .
v_call: TRBV11-1
j_call: TRBJ1-1

cdr3_nt: TGTGCCAGCAGCCGGACAGCTCAAGAGACCCAGTACTTC
cdr3_aa: CASSRTAQETQYF
clone_size: once
d_call: .
v_call: TRBV6-5
j_call: TRBJ2-5

cdr3_nt: TGTGCCAGCAGCTTGGGGCCGGGGCTAGGCTACACCTTC
cdr3_aa: CASSLGPGLGYTF
clone_size: .
d_call: .
v_call: TRBV5-6
j_call: TRBJ1-2

cdr3_nt: TGTGCCAGCAGCCAAGATTTCACCAACACTGAAGCTTTCTTT
cdr3_aa: CASSQDFTNTEAFF
clone_size: .
d_call: .
v_call: TRBV14
j_call: TRBJ1-1

cdr3_nt: TGTGCCAGCAGCCAAGGAACACAGGGGGACACCGGGGAGCTGTTTTTT
cdr3_aa: CASSQGTQGDTGELFF
clone_size: .
d_call: TRBD1
v_call: TRBV4-2
j_call: TRBJ2-2

cdr3_nt: TGTGCCAGCAGCTTAGCGAGGCTTTCACCCCTCCACTTT
cdr3_aa: CASSLARLSPLHF
clone_size: .
d_call: .
v_call: TRBV7-9
j_call: TRBJ1-6

cdr3_nt: TGTGCCAGCAGTTTCGGGACAAGCCCCAGCTATGGCTACACCTTC
cdr3_aa: CASSFGTSPSYGYTF
clone_size: .
d_call: .
v_call: TRBV6-5
j_call: TRBJ1-2

cdr3_nt: TGTGCCATCAGTGAGTCCGGGAGTCCAGATACGCAGTATTTT
cdr3_aa: CAISESGSPDTQYF
clone_size: .
d_call: .
v_call: TRBV10-3
j_call: TRBJ2-3

cdr3_nt: TGTGCCAGCAGTTACTCGGCGGCAGGGAATCAGCCCCAGCATTTT
cdr3_aa: CASSYSAAGNQPQHF
clone_size: .
d_call: .
v_call: TRBV6-5
j_call: TRBJ1-5

cdr3_nt: TGTGCCAGCAGCTTATCTGGGGAGACCCAGTACTTC
cdr3_aa: CASSLSGETQYF
clone_size: once
d_call: .
v_call: TRBV7-2
j_call: TRBJ2-5

cdr3_nt: TGTGCCAGCCCAAGCCCGGAGGGCCGGAACACCGGGGAGCTGTTTTTT
cdr3_aa: CASPSPEGRNTGELFF
clone_size: .
d_call: .
v_call: TRBV18
j_call: TRBJ2-2

cdr3_nt: TGTGCCAGTAGTATCGGTGTAGCGGGAGCCGGGGAGCTGTTTTTT
cdr3_aa: CASSIGVAGAGELFF
clone_size: .
d_call: TRBD2
v_call: TRBV19
j_call: TRBJ2-2

cdr3_nt: TGTGCCAGCAGTTCGGAGCGTCGTGAGCAGTTCTTC
cdr3_aa: CASSSERREQFF
clone_size: .
d_call: .
v_call: TRBV12-3/TRBV12-4
j_call: TRBJ2-1

cdr3_nt: TGCGCCAGCAGCTTGGGGACTAATGAAAAACTGTTTTTT
cdr3_aa: CASSLGTNEKLFF
clone_size: .
d_call: .
v_call: TRBV5-1
j_call: TRBJ1-4

cdr3_nt: TGTGCCAGCAGTTTATCGGGGGCTAATTCACCCCTCCACTTT
cdr3_aa: CASSLSGANSPLHF
clone_size: .
d_call: .
v_call: TRBV27
j_call: TRBJ1-6

cdr3_nt: TGTGCCTGGAGTGTAAACTCTGGAAACACCATATATTTT
cdr3_aa: CAWSVNSGNTIYF
clone_size: .
d_call: .
v_call: TRBV30
j_call: TRBJ1-3

cdr3_nt: TGTGCCACCTCGACTAGCGGGAGACATACGCAGTATTTT
cdr3_aa: CATSTSGRHTQYF
clone_size: .
d_call: TRBD2
v_call: TRBV6-5
j_call: TRBJ2-3

cdr3_nt: TGTGCCAGTAGTACCGGACTAAGCTCCTACAATGAGCAGTTCTTC
cdr3_aa: CASSTGLSSYNEQFF
clone_size: .
d_call: .
v_call: TRBV19
j_call: TRBJ2-1

cdr3_nt: TGTGCCAGCAGTGAGTCCTGGGGGGGGAACTATGGCTACACCTTC
cdr3_aa: CASSESWGGNYGYTF
clone_size: .
d_call: .
v_call: TRBV25-1
j_call: TRBJ1-2

cdr3_nt: TGTGCCAGCAGCTTAGCGGCAGGGCAGGAAACTTTCTTT
cdr3_aa: CASSLAAGQETFF
clone_size: .
d_call: .
v_call: TRBV7-9
j_call: TRBJ1-1

cdr3_nt: TGTGCCATCAGTGAGGGGAAGGACAGGGACGAAAAACTGTTTTTT
cdr3_aa: CAISEGKDRDEKLFF
clone_size: .
d_call: TRBD1
v_call: TRBV10-3
j_call: TRBJ1-4

cdr3_nt: TGTGCCAGCAGCTTGTATGGGGGCAGTACCTACGAGCAGTACTTC
cdr3_aa: CASSLYGGSTYEQYF
clone_size: once
d_call: .
v_call: TRBV5-6
j_call: TRBJ2-7

cdr3_nt: TGTGCCAGCAGTGACTCGGGCGGGGGCTACAATGAGCAGTTCTTC
cdr3_aa: CASSDSGGGYNEQFF
clone_size: .
d_call: TRBD2
v_call: TRBV6-4
j_call: TRBJ2-1

cdr3_nt: TGTGCCAGCAGCCGAGGACTAGGATCCTACGAGCAGTACTTC
cdr3_aa: CASSRGLGSYEQYF
clone_size: .
d_call: TRBD2
v_call: TRBV13
j_call: TRBJ2-7